This is a list of T cell receptor beta chains from one sample in a study of shared clonotypes between healthy human individuals. Profiling relied on immunoSEQ multiplex PCR, and the TCRdb table lists in-frame clones only, not all of them. Among about 2 million clones listed, 85% to 95% were seen once. Sequencing used naive CD4+ T cells sorted from blood. Source of these receptors: a man aged 18 to 30 in good health. The CDR3 runs from the conserved cysteine through the conserved F or W. A D gene is named only where the DNA matches it firmly. Only part of the rows carry a size: once, few, many, or a class if the clone is expanded.

j_call: TRBJ2-5
v_call: TRBV7-2
clone_size: .
d_call: .
cdr3_aa: CASSLALGMYQETQYF
cdr3_nt: TGTGCCAGCAGCTTAGCCTTGGGGATGTACCAAGAGACCCAGTACTTC

j_call: TRBJ2-3
v_call: TRBV6-1
clone_size: .
d_call: .
cdr3_aa: CASSEGFTDTQYF
cdr3_nt: TGTGCCAGCAGTGAAGGGTTTACAGATACGCAGTATTTT

j_call: TRBJ2-2
v_call: TRBV14
clone_size: .
d_call: .
cdr3_aa: CASSYQITGELFF
cdr3_nt: TGTGCCAGCAGCTACCAAATCACCGGGGAGCTGTTTTTT

j_call: TRBJ1-1
v_call: TRBV10-1
clone_size: .
d_call: .
cdr3_aa: CASSRGGSATEAFF
cdr3_nt: TGCGCCAGCAGTCGAGGGGGAAGCGCGACCGAAGCTTTCTTT

j_call: TRBJ2-2
v_call: TRBV2
clone_size: .
d_call: .
cdr3_aa: CASSERRAPRDTGELFF
cdr3_nt: TGTGCCAGCAGTGAACGCCGGGCCCCCCGGGACACCGGGGAGCTGTTTTTT

j_call: TRBJ2-3
v_call: TRBV11-2
clone_size: once
d_call: .
cdr3_aa: CASSLAGLRADTQYF
cdr3_nt: TGTGCCAGCAGCTTAGCGGGGCTCCGGGCAGATACGCAGTATTTT

j_call: TRBJ2-3
v_call: TRBV5-4
clone_size: .
d_call: TRBD1
cdr3_aa: CASSTRQGTDTQYF
cdr3_nt: TGTGCCAGCAGCACCCGACAGGGAACGGATACGCAGTATTTT

j_call: TRBJ1-1
v_call: TRBV6-1
clone_size: .
d_call: .
cdr3_aa: CASTGGYLGDTEAFF
cdr3_nt: TGTGCCAGCACGGGTGGGTACCTTGGGGACACTGAAGCTTTCTTT

j_call: TRBJ2-7
v_call: TRBV4-1
clone_size: .
d_call: TRBD1
cdr3_aa: CANPRPGQGVYEQYF
cdr3_nt: TGCGCCAACCCACGTCCGGGACAGGGAGTGTACGAGCAGTACTTC

j_call: TRBJ2-1
v_call: TRBV4-2
clone_size: .
d_call: .
cdr3_aa: CASSQEVENEQFF
cdr3_nt: TGTGCCAGCAGCCAAGAAGTGGAGAATGAGCAGTTCTTC

j_call: TRBJ2-2
v_call: TRBV5-4
clone_size: .
d_call: TRBD2
cdr3_aa: CASSPGTSGSWGTGELFF
cdr3_nt: TGTGCCAGCAGCCCAGGGACTAGCGGGAGTTGGGGCACCGGGGAGCTGTTTTTT

j_call: TRBJ2-7
v_call: TRBV18
clone_size: .
d_call: TRBD1
cdr3_aa: CASSQGPGQGYEQYF
cdr3_nt: TGCGCCAGCTCACAGGGGCCGGGACAGGGCTACGAGCAGTACTTC

j_call: TRBJ2-2
v_call: TRBV30
clone_size: .
d_call: TRBD1
cdr3_aa: CAWGRDRGRVGYTGELFF
cdr3_nt: TGTGCCTGGGGTCGGGACAGGGGGCGCGTTGGATACACCGGGGAGCTGTTTTTT

j_call: TRBJ1-3
v_call: TRBV7-6
clone_size: .
d_call: TRBD1
cdr3_aa: CASSPFTDRGVNTIYF
cdr3_nt: TGTGCCAGCAGCCCCTTTACGGACAGGGGTGTAAACACCATATATTTT